Sequencing of this T cell receptor beta chain was carried out in a study of blood T cell repertoires in COVID-19 (TCRdb year 2020). Context from the whole study: Collaborator samples came from the United States, Italy and Spain and covered acute and convalescent phases of COVID-19. Where HLA class I and class II types were available, the types were taken from metadata supplied by the sample provider, not from assay-based typing. Samples came from the ongoing ImmuneRACE study (first 160 participants) plus 1,254 subjects from 6 global collaborators. A freely available public database, intended as a resource for researchers studying the immune response to SARS-CoV-2, is where the repertoires were released. The dataset comprised deeply sampled blood TCRbeta repertoires from subjects exposed to, actively infected with, or recovered from COVID-19. Nearly every sample came with metadata listing a de-identified subject ID, COVID-19 status, age in years and sex. The material from the prospective study consisted of cDNA or gDNA derived from T cells, B-cell-depleted T cells, or PBMCs.

Including the terminal cysteine and phenylalanine, the CDR3 comprises 15 residues. The read is trimmed to its CDR3 DNA, 45 bases read in frame from base 1. The germline V gene (reference sequence) supplies CDR1 LNHDA and CDR2 SQIVND. V ends up 10 bases short and J 2 bases short, with an unmatched junction base count of 10. The paper as a whole reports these results and caveats: Clinical and demographic metadata were provided uncurated, with the amount varying by source and participant.

Concerning this clone: Its binding antigen is unknown. Nothing much larger sits one base from this clone, and base qualities are not available.

TCRbeta CDR3 regions were amplified from genomic DNA by means of the immunoSEQ Assay, a bias-controlled multiplex PCR. The authors' analysis ran thus. Within the assay, amplification of reference gene primers was used to estimate how many nucleated cells each sample contained. To quantify the absolute abundance of each unique TCRbeta CDR3 rearrangement, sequence reads were collapsed and filtered. For each sample, productive Simpson clonality was calculated as the square root of Simpson's diversity index over productive rearrangements. TCRdb took over this immuneACCESS table, retaining in-frame rearrangements with V and J assigned. Such tables are incomplete; in checked studies, under half of the missing clones stem from an unresolved V gene, and the remainder is unexplained. V and J calls plus clone size are reproduced from that table; the DNA served to infer D and trimming. The sample profile shows tens of thousands of clones; about nine tenths of them were found once. The top ten hold approximately 23% of the sample.

Whole blood was collected in K2EDTA tubes by collaborating institutions according to the institutions' own protocols. For TCRbeta analysis, collaborators shipped samples as frozen whole blood, isolated PBMCs, or DNA extracted from either of those sample types. The TCR was taken from an older man in a cohort sampled during active COVID-19. The chain employs TRBV19 and TRBJ1-2; TRBD1 aligns with 10 central bases. The sequencing sample was made of peripheral blood. The DNA sequence is as follows: TGTGCCATCCGAGACAGGGGGCGAAGGAACTATGGCTACACCTTC. This sequence encodes CAIRDRGRRNYGYTF. Outside the CDR3, residues come from the reference TRBV19 and TRBJ1-2 proteins, so the full variable domain is: DGGITQSPKYLFRKEGQNVTLSCEQNLNHDAMYWYRQDPGQGLRLIYYSQIVNDFQKGDIAEGYSVSREKKESFPLTVTSAQKNPTAFYLCAIRDRGRRNYGYTFGSGTRLTVV.